This entry concerns a single T cell receptor (beta chain). The data stem from a study of T cell changes during pregnancy in multiple sclerosis. TCRdb's copy holds only in-frame clones and misses some; the assay was immunoSEQ multiplex PCR. Of 13,000 or so clones in the sample, more than 85% are singletons; the top ten hold approximately 2.8%. The V and J ends lost 4 bases and 4 bases, in that order; junction bases with no gene match: 12. The CDR3 is 16 residues long. Looked up from germline, CDR1 is SQVTM and CDR2 is ANQGSEA. The rearrangement uses TRBV29-1 and TRBJ2-1; the match to TRBD2 covers 8 bases. The TCR originated in a female donor in good health, enrolled as a control in a pregnancy study. This specimen consisted of peripheral blood, obtained in the second trimester of pregnancy. The CDR3 here is CSVVPASGGGYNEQFF. The CDR3 DNA reads TGCAGCGTTGTGCCGGCCTCGGGAGGGGGTTACAATGAGCAGTTCTTC.